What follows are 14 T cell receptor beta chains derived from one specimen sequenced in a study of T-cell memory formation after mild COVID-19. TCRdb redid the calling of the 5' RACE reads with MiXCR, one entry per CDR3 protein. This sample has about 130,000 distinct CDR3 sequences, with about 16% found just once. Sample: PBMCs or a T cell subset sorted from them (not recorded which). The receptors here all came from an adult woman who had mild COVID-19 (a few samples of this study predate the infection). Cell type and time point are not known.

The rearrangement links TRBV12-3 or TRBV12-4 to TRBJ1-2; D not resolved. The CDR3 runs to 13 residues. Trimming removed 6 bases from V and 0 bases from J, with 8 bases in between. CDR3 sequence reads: CASRSDANYGYTF. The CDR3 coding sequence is TGTGCCAGCAGATCTGACGCTAACTATGGCTACACCTTC.

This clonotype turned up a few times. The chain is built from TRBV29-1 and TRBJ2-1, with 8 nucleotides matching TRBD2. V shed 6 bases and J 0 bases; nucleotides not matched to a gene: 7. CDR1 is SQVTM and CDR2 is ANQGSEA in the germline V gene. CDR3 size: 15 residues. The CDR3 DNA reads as TGCAGCGTATTAGCGGGGATCGACTCCTACAATGAGCAGTTCTTC. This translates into CSVLAGIDSYNEQFF.

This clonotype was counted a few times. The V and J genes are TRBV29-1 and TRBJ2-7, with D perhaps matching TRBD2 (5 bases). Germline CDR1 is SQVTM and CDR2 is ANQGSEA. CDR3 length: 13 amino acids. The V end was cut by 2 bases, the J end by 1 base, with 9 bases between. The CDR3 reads CSVEIATSYEQYF. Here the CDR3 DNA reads TGCAGCGTTGAAATAGCGACTTCCTACGAGCAGTACTTC.

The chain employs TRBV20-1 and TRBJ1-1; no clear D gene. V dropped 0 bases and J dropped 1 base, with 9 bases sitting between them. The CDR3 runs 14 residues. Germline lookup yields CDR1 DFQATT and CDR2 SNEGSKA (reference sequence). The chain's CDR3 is CSARDMDSNTEAFF. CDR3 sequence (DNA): TGCAGTGCTAGAGATATGGATTCGAACACTGAAGCTTTCTTT.

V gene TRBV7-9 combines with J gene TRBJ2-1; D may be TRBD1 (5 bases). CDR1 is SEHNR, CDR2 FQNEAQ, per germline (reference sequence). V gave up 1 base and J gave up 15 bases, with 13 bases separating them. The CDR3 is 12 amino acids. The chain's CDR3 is CASSLVDNGPFF. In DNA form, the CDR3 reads TGTGCCAGCAGCTTAGTGGACAACGGGCCGTTCTTC.

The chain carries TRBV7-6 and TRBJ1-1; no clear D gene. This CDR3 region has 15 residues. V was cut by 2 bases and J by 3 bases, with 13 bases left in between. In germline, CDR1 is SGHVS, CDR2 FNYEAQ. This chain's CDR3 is CASSLQVLRDTEAFF. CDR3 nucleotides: TGTGCCAGCAGCTTACAGGTCCTACGGGACACTGAAGCTTTCTTT.

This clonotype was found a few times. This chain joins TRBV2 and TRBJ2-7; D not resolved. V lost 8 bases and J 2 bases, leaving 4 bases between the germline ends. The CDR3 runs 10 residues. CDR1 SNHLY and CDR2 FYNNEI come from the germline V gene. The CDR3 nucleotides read TGTGCCAGCCGGACCTACGAGCAGTACTTC. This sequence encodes CASRTYEQYF.

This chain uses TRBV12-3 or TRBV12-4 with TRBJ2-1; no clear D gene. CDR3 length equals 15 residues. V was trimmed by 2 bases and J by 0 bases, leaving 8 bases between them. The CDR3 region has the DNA TGTGCCAGCAGTTTAAGGAGAAGCTCCTACAATGAGCAGTTCTTC. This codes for CASSLRRSSYNEQFF.

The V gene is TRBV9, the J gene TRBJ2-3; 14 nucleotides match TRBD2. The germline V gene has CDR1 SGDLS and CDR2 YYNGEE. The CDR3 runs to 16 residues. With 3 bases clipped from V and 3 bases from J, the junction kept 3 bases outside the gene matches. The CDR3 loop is CASSEGTSGSTDTQYF. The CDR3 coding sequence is TGTGCCAGCAGCGAAGGGACTAGCGGGAGTACAGATACGCAGTATTTT.

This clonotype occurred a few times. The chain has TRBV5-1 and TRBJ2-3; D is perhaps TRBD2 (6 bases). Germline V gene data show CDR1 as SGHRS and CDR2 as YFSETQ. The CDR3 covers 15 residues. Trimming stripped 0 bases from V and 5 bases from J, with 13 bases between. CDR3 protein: CASSLEPRGGDTQYF. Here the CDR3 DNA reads TGCGCCAGCAGCTTGGAGCCGAGGGGAGGAGATACGCAGTATTTT.

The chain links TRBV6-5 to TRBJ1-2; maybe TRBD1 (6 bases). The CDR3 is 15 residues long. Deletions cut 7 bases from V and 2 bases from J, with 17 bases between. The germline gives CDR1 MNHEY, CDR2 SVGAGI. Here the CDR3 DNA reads TGTGCCAGCACCCCTCGGGGGCAGGGGAACTATGGCTACACCTTC. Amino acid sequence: CASTPRGQGNYGYTF.

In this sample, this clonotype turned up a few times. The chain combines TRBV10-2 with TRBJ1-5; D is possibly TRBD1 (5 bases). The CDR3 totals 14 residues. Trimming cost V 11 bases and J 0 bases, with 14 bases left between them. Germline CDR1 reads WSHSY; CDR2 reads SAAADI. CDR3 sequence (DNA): TGCGCCCTGAGCACGGGGGGTAGCAATCAGCCCCAGCATTTT. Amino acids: CALSTGGSNQPQHF.

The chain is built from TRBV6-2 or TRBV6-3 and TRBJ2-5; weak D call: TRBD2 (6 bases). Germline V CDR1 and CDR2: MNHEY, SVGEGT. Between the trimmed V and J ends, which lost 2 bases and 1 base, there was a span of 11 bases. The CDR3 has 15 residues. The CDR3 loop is CASSYGLAAQETQYF. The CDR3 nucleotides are TGTGCCAGCAGTTACGGGTTAGCGGCCCAAGAGACCCAGTACTTC.

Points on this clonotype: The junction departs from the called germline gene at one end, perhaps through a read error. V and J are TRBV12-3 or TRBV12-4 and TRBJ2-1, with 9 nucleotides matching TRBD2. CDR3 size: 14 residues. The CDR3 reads CASSIAGAYNEQFF. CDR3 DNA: TGTGCCAGCAGTATAGCGGGAGCGTACAATGAGCAGTTCTTC.